This TCR beta chain was profiled in a study of T cell responses to AZD1222 COVID-19 vaccine. Findings of the study overall: White British ancestry dominated among donors, who included more females, and clonal diversity was possibly underestimated.

The data were produced by immunoSEQ multiplex PCR, yet TCRdb's version contains in-frame clones alone and is incomplete. The data hold under 200,000 clones, with about 90% observed a single time. CDR3 size: 12 residues. Germline CDR1 reads MNHEY; CDR2 reads SVGEGT. V lost 6 bases and J 2 bases, leaving 8 bases between the germline ends. This clone has just one count. Antigen unknown. The sample carries other DNA sequences with the same CDR3. V usage is TRBV6-2 or TRBV6-3 and J usage is TRBJ2-7, with D tentatively TRBD2 (5 bases). The specimen was peripheral blood, collected 28 days after the second AZD1222 dose. This receptor was identified in an adult who received the AZD1222 COVID-19 vaccine. The CDR3 loop reads CASSPGTYEQYF. The CDR3 DNA is TGTGCCAGCAGCCCCGGGACCTACGAGCAGTACTTC.